The clone carrying this TCR beta chain was seen repeatedly, ten times or more. The antigen is unknown. These data originate in a study of T cells in localized non-small cell lung cancer. Points from the study as a whole: Uninvolved adjacent lung, not tumor, had the highest T cell clonality. Adjacent lung held a median about 57 of the top 100 tumor clones. A raised T cell density in blood coincided with lengthier overall survival. Heterogeneity within the tumor remains possible, as just one region underwent sequencing.

Germline V gene data show CDR1 as LNHDA and CDR2 as SQIVND (reference sequence). The V gene lost 1 base and the J gene lost 0 bases, with 7 bases spanning the gap. There are 15 residues in the CDR3. Sequenced by immunoSEQ multiplex PCR; TCRdb stores in-frame clones only, minus some. The table shows around 78,000 clones, with around 84% occurring only once. This TCR was sampled from a female donor of 60 years or more with stage I lung adenocarcinoma. This specimen was peripheral blood, taken before any cancer treatment. The rearrangement joins TRBV19 to TRBJ1-3; D unclear. CDR3 DNA: TGTGCCAGTAGTATAGTCGGGAGCTCTGGAAACACCATATATTTT. It translates to CASSIVGSSGNTIYF. The full variable domain, its missing parts supplied by reference TRBV19 and TRBJ1-3, is DGGITQSPKYLFRKEGQNVTLSCEQNLNHDAMYWYRQDPGQGLRLIYYSQIVNDFQKGDIAEGYSVSREKKESFPLTVTSAQKNPTAFYLCASSIVGSSGNTIYFGEGSWLTVV.